This entry lists 19 T cell receptor beta chains sequenced from one sample in a study of T-cell reconstitution after alpha-beta-depleted transplantation in children. The TCRbeta library was prepared with unique molecular identifiers. One entry per CDR3 protein results from TCRdb running MiXCR on the PCR reads. The sample consists of around 800,000 distinct CDR3 sequences, around 17% of them appearing once. Sequencing was performed on PBMCs, mostly from graft donor cells, taken 360 days after TCRalphabeta/CD19-depleted stem cell transplant. The source of these receptors is a male patient younger than 18 who had a stem cell transplant for acute lymphoblastic leukemia, so the T cells may come from the graft donor.

This clonotype was seen only a few times. The chain is built from TRBV27 and TRBJ2-5; D is unresolved. Germline lookup yields CDR1 MNHEY and CDR2 SMNVEV (reference sequence). The CDR3 runs to 14 residues. Trimming pared 2 bases from V and 2 bases from J, leaving 9 bases between. For the CDR3, the DNA is TGTGCCAGCAGTTTAAAATCCCCGCAAGAGACCCAGTACTTC. This gives the protein CASSLKSPQETQYF.

The rearrangement joins TRBV2 to TRBJ2-7; weak D call: TRBD1 (6 bases). CDR3 length equals 14 residues. Trimming left V 2 bases short and J 6 bases short, with 14 bases between. The germline V gene encodes CDR1 SNHLY and CDR2 FYNNEI. CDR3 bases: TGTGCCAGCAGTGAAACCGGGACAAGGCGCGAGCAGTACTTC. This translates into CASSETGTRREQYF.

The chain joins TRBV20-1 to TRBJ1-1; 7 nucleotides line up with TRBD1. Looked up from germline, CDR1 is DFQATT and CDR2 is SNEGSKA (reference sequence). V lost 3 bases and J lost 1; bases outside the gene matches: 5. There are 14 residues in the CDR3. The CDR3 DNA follows: TGCAGTGCTAGGGGACAGCCAGAGAACACTGAAGCTTTCTTT. Protein sequence: CSARGQPENTEAFF.

This clonotype was detected ten times or more. The chain couples TRBV9 to TRBJ2-1; 7 positions match TRBD2. The CDR3 loop spans 15 amino acids. The V segment lost 4 bases and the J segment 4 bases; nucleotides outside the gene matches: 8. In germline, CDR1 is SGDLS, CDR2 YYNGEE. DNA of the CDR3: TGTGCCAGCAGCTCTCATGGGACTACATACAATGAGCAGTTCTTC. Translated, it gives CASSSHGTTYNEQFF.

This chain uses TRBV11-3 with TRBJ2-7; the D gene is possibly TRBD1 (5 bases). In germline, CDR1 is SGHNT, CDR2 YENEEA. The germline V and J ends were trimmed by 5 bases and 2 bases, with 16 bases remaining between them. The CDR3 totals 15 residues. The CDR3 protein is CASSLNLAGTYEQYF. CDR3 nucleotide sequence: TGTGCCAGCAGCCTTAATCTGGCAGGGACCTACGAGCAGTACTTC.

The chain combines TRBV7-6 with TRBJ2-1; D unresolved. Trimming took 5 bases from V and 8 from J, leaving 16 bases between them. Germline V gene data show CDR1 as SGHVS and CDR2 as FNYEAQ. This CDR3 is 14 amino acids long. CDR3 nucleotides: TGTGCCAGCAGCCCGCTCTGGGCCGGCGATGAGCAGTTCTTC. This codes for CASSPLWAGDEQFF.

The chain links TRBV10-2 to TRBJ2-3, with 10 bases matching TRBD2. This CDR3 comprises 18 residues. CDR1 is WSHSY, CDR2 SAAADI, per germline. The V gene end was trimmed by 6 bases and the J gene end by 3 bases; junction bases not matched to a gene: 15. This CDR3 reads CASRGGQLAGKVTDTQYF. The CDR3 coding sequence is TGCGCCAGCAGAGGGGGGCAACTAGCGGGAAAGGTAACAGATACGCAGTATTTT.

This clonotype was observed a few times. CDR3 DNA: TGTGCCAGCAGCCGACTAGCGGGAGGTAATGAGCAGTTCTTC. Residues: CASSRLAGGNEQFF. This chain joins TRBV6-4 and TRBJ2-1; TRBD2 matches at 13 bases. The CDR3 extends over 14 amino acids. CDR1 is MRHNA, CDR2 SNTAGT, per germline. V gave up 6 bases and J gave up 7 bases; unmatched junction bases: 3.

This chain uses TRBV4-1 with TRBJ2-7, with 13 bases fitting TRBD2. The CDR3 has 19 residues. Per the germline V gene, CDR1 is MGHRA and CDR2 is YSYEKL. With V trimmed by 4 bases and J by 7 bases, 19 bases remained unmatched. DNA for the CDR3: TGCGCCAGCAGCCGGCAACTAGCGGGAGGGCCCAGGGGATTTTGGGAGCAGTACTTC. It codes for CASSRQLAGGPRGFWEQYF.

V gene TRBV7-2 combines with J gene TRBJ2-6; 7 bases fit TRBD2. After removal of 2 bases from V and 1 base from J, the junction contained 8 bases not matched to a gene. The CDR3 consists of 18 residues. CDR1 and CDR2 (germline): SGHTA, FQGNSA. DNA of the CDR3: TGTGCCAGCAGCTTAAGGCTAGCGGCCAGTTCTGGGGCCAACGTCCTGACTTTC. It yields the protein CASSLRLAASSGANVLTF.

The chain joins TRBV5-1 to TRBJ1-2, with D uncertain. This CDR3 has 11 residues. Germline assignment: CDR1 SGHRS and CDR2 YFSETQ. The V gene lost 7 bases and the J gene lost 2 bases, with 6 bases spanning the gap. The CDR3 sequence: CASLDNYGYTF. Written as DNA, the CDR3 is TGCGCCAGCTTAGACAACTATGGCTACACCTTC.

V is TRBV12-3 or TRBV12-4 and J is TRBJ2-3, with D uncertain. V shed 6 bases and J shed 1 base, with 14 bases lying between them. The CDR3 is 15 residues long. The CDR3 nucleotides read TGTGCCAGCAGCCCTCCCCGTGCTGGCACAGATACGCAGTATTTT. Residues: CASSPPRAGTDTQYF.

This clonotype was seen only a few times. The chain links TRBV2 to TRBJ2-2; D not certain. The ends were cut back, 2 bases at V and 4 bases at J, with 5 bases in the middle. CDR3 length equals 13 residues. Germline V gives CDR1 SNHLY, CDR2 FYNNEI. The CDR3 sequence is CASSEHGTGELFF. DNA of the CDR3: TGTGCCAGCAGTGAACACGGCACCGGGGAGCTGTTTTTT.

J is TRBJ1-1 and V is TRBV14, with D unresolved. The CDR3 runs 15 residues. CDR1 and CDR2 from the germline V gene are SGHDN and FVKESK. V lost 0 bases and J 1 base, leaving 9 bases between the germline ends. DNA of the CDR3: TGTGCCAGCAGCCAAGAGGATCGCCGGAACACTGAAGCTTTCTTT. It translates to CASSQEDRRNTEAFF. Drawing the rest from reference TRBV14 and TRBJ1-1, the complete variable domain is EAGVTQFPSHSVIEKGQTVTLRCDPISGHDNLYWYRRVMGKEIKFLLHFVKESKQDESGMPNNRFLAERTGGTYSTLKVQPAELEDSGVYFCASSQEDRRNTEAFFGQGTRLTVV.

Here the CDR3 reads CASRTPAGTDTQYF. The CDR3 DNA follows: TGTGCCAGCAGAACCCCAGCGGGAACAGATACGCAGTATTTT. V gene TRBV7-8 combines with J gene TRBJ2-3, with TRBD2 matching 7 bases. The CDR3 contains 14 residues. Unmatched junction bases numbered 6, after V lost 6 bases and J lost 3 bases. Germline V gene data show CDR1 as SGHVS and CDR2 as FQNEAQ.

The J gene is TRBJ2-5, the V gene TRBV7-3; D gene unclear. Germline V gives CDR1 SGHTA, CDR2 FQGTGA. V shed 0 bases and J shed 4 bases, with 15 bases lying between them. The CDR3 sequence is 16 residues long. CDR3 DNA sequence: TGTGCCAGCAGCTTAACCGTTACGGAGCTGGTAGAGACCCAGTACTTC. The encoded protein is CASSLTVTELVETQYF.

This clonotype has a handful of counts. The rearrangement uses TRBV14 and TRBJ2-4, with a tentative D call TRBD2 (6 bases). Germline V gives CDR1 SGHDN, CDR2 FVKESK. The V end lost 0 bases, the J end lost 0 bases, and 15 bases lay between the germline ends. This CDR3 is 18 amino acids long. The CDR3 region is CASSQDAVAVLAKNIQYF. In nucleotides, the CDR3 is TGTGCCAGCAGCCAAGATGCTGTAGCGGTTCTAGCCAAAAACATTCAGTACTTC.

The rearrangement uses TRBV4-1 and TRBJ1-5; D uncertain. Trimming took 2 bases from V and 14 from J, leaving 22 bases between them. This CDR3 has 15 amino acids. Germline V CDR1 and CDR2: MGHRA, YSYEKL. DNA of the CDR3: TGCGCCAGCAGCCAAAAAGGATCGGGAGACAAAACCAAGCATTTT. Protein sequence: CASSQKGSGDKTKHF.

J is TRBJ2-2 and V is TRBV12-3 or TRBV12-4; D is unresolved. There are 13 residues in the CDR3. V lost 7 bases and J 2 bases, leaving 8 bases between the germline ends. CDR3 nucleotide sequence: TGTGCCAGCACCTACAGCAACACCGGGGAGCTGTTTTTT. It yields the protein CASTYSNTGELFF.